The 6 T cell receptor beta chains below were found in one sample sequenced in a study of T cell changes during pregnancy in multiple sclerosis. The assay was immunoSEQ multiplex PCR, and TCRdb's table has in-frame clones only and misses some. Here the sample spans 55,000 to 95,000 clones, roughly 92% being singletons. This sample comprised peripheral blood, obtained in the second trimester of pregnancy. These receptor sequences come from a female donor in good health, enrolled as a control in a pregnancy study.

This clone has a handful of counts. The rearrangement joins TRBV7-8 to TRBJ1-4; TRBD1 matches 8 bases. V trimming: 5 bases; J trimming: 0 bases; junction bases outside the gene matches: 17. Germline CDR1 and CDR2: SGHVS and FQNEAQ. The CDR3 has 20 residues. The CDR3 protein is CASSAAYEDRAGSTNEKLFF. DNA for the CDR3: TGTGCCAGCAGCGCAGCTTATGAGGACAGGGCAGGTTCAACTAATGAAAAACTGTTTTTT.

This clone was observed once. The V and J genes are TRBV5-1 and TRBJ2-2, with a possible D match to TRBD2 (6 bases). The CDR3 runs 16 residues. Deletions cut 3 bases from V and 2 bases from J, with 14 bases between. Per germline, CDR1 SGHRS and CDR2 YFSETQ. In DNA form, the CDR3 reads TGCGCCAGCAGCTACCGGGTGGGAGGAAACACCGGGGAGCTGTTTTTT. It yields the protein CASSYRVGGNTGELFF.

The chain recombines TRBV7-9 with TRBJ1-1, with D uncertain. Germline CDR1 SEHNR, CDR2 FQNEAQ (reference sequence). This CDR3 region has 15 residues. The V and J ends lost 1 base and 0 bases respectively, with 9 bases between them. The CDR3 sequence: CASSLDGWLNTEAFF. CDR3 DNA: TGTGCCAGCAGCTTAGATGGTTGGCTGAACACTGAAGCTTTCTTT. The full variable domain, completed using reference TRBV7-9 and TRBJ1-1, is DTGVSQNPRHKITKRGQNVTFRCDPISEHNRLYWYRQTLGQGPEFLTYFQNEAQLEKSRLLSDRFSAERPKGSFSTLEIQRTEQGDSAMYLCASSLDGWLNTEAFFGQGTRLTVV.

This clone showed up just once. The CDR3 DNA is TGTGCCAGTAGGAAGGAAGGGGCGGCCTACAATGAGCAGTTCTTC. It yields the protein CASRKEGAAYNEQFF. The rearrangement links TRBV19 to TRBJ2-1; D possibly corresponds to TRBD1 (5 bases). This CDR3 is 15 amino acids long. The germline V and J ends were trimmed by 6 bases and 2 bases, with 14 bases remaining between them. Germline V gene data show CDR1 as LNHDA and CDR2 as SQIVND (reference sequence).

J is TRBJ1-2 and V is TRBV5-4; 8 bases are shared with TRBD1. Germline CDR1 and CDR2: SGHNT and YYREEE (reference sequence). The V segment lost 5 bases and the J segment 3 bases; nucleotides outside the gene matches: 9. The CDR3 is 15 amino acids. This chain's CDR3 is CASSVDRVPHYGYTF. The CDR3 nucleotides are TGTGCCAGCAGTGTGGACAGGGTTCCACACTATGGCTACACCTTC.

V gene TRBV13 combines with J gene TRBJ2-7; 10 positions agree with TRBD1. The J segment lost 0 bases and the V segment lost 4 bases, leaving 3 bases of the junction unmatched. The CDR3 runs 15 residues. Germline CDR1 PRHDT, CDR2 FYEKMQ (reference sequence). The DNA for the CDR3 is TGTGCCAGCAGCTCCAGACAGGGGGCCTCCTACGAGCAGTACTTC. Protein: CASSSRQGASYEQYF.